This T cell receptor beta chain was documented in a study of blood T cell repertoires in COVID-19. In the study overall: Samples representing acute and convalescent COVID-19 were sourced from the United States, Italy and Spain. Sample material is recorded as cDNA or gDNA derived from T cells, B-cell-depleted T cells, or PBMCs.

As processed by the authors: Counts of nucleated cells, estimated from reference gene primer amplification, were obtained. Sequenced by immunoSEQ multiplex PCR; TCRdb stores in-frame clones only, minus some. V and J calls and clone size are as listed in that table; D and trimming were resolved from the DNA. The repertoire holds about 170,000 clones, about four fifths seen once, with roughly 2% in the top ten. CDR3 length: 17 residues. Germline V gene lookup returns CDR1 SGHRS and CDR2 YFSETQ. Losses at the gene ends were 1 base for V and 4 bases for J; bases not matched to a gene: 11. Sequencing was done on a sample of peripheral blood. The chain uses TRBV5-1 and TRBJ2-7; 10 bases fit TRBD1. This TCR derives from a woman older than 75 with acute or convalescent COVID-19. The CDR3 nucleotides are TGCGCCAGCAGCTTGCGGTCGACCCGGGACAGGGGTTACGAGCAGTACTTC. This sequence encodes CASSLRSTRDRGYEQYF.